This T cell receptor (beta chain) was captured in a study of post-analysis software for immune sequencing data. Study observations and caveats: Controls showed lower frequencies than patients for a few TRBV segments, and TRBV5-6, TRBV5-1 and TRBV20-1 were among these.

The library was made from cDNA and included unique molecular identifiers. Input of roughly 1 to 11 million T cells yielded some 500,000 cDNA molecules. TCRdb ran MiXCR on the PCR reads and lists one entry per CDR3 protein. Altogether roughly 410,000 distinct CDR3 sequences are present, about a third being singletons, with the ten largest covering about an eighth. The CDR3 consists of 16 residues. V was trimmed by 1 base and J by 9 bases, leaving 19 bases between them. Germline V gene data show CDR1 as SEHNR and CDR2 as FQNEAQ (reference sequence). This clonotype has only a few counts. Its antigen is undetermined.

The sequence derives from a girl aged 5 to 17 with multiple sclerosis. The rearrangement joins TRBV7-9 to TRBJ2-1; no reliable D call. Sequenced input: blood. CDR3 DNA: TGTGCCAGCAGCTTAGAGGTCAGGTGGTCAGTCGGTGAGCAGTTCTTC. Its protein product is CASSLEVRWSVGEQFF.